This entry lists 10 T cell receptor beta chains sequenced from one sample in a study of cytomegalovirus exposure and HLA in healthy donors. The protocol was immunoSEQ multiplex PCR, while the TCRdb copy is restricted to in-frame clones and leaves out a portion. The table has about 200,000 clones, roughly three quarters seen once; the top ten hold less than 1.5%. Specimen: PBMCs. The receptors shown here come from a woman in her 30s in good health and CMV-seronegative.

V and J are TRBV28 and TRBJ2-5; no definite D call. Trimming took off 5 bases at V and 5 bases at J, with 12 bases between the two ends. This CDR3 has 13 residues. The germline CDR1 and CDR2 sequences are MDHEN and SYDVKM. The CDR3 sequence is CASSPTARETQYF. The CDR3 nucleotides read TGTGCCAGCAGTCCTACCGCTAGGGAGACCCAGTACTTC.

J is TRBJ2-7 and V is TRBV6-5; unclear D gene. The V end lost 2 bases, the J end lost 2 bases, and 13 bases lay between the germline ends. The CDR3 consists of 15 residues. Germline V gene sequence: CDR1 MNHEY, CDR2 SVGAGI. The chain's CDR3 is CASSYVGSPTYEQYF. CDR3 DNA sequence: TGTGCCAGCAGTTACGTGGGCAGTCCAACCTACGAGCAGTACTTC.

The chain has TRBV5-1 and TRBJ1-1; D is ambiguous. Germline lookup yields CDR1 SGHRS and CDR2 YFSETQ. The ends were cut back, 0 bases at V and 7 bases at J, with 13 bases in the middle. The CDR3 runs to 14 residues. This CDR3 reads CASSLEFTGYEAFF. The CDR3 nucleotides are TGCGCCAGCAGCTTGGAATTTACGGGGTATGAAGCTTTCTTT.

The chain employs TRBV18 and TRBJ1-1; D is perhaps TRBD1 (5 bases). Trimming removed 4 bases at V and 4 bases at J, with 16 bases between. This CDR3 is 15 amino acids long. CDR1 KGHSH and CDR2 LQKENI come from the germline V gene. CDR3 sequence reads: CASSLGTGLSTEAFF. The DNA for the CDR3 is TGTGCCAGCTCACTTGGGACTGGACTGAGCACTGAAGCTTTCTTT.

This clone was seen more than once but under ten times. The CDR3 protein is CASSLGHVGGNTIYF. Written as DNA, the CDR3 is TGCGCCAGCAGCTTGGGCCACGTCGGGGGAAACACCATATATTTT. The rearrangement links TRBV5-1 to TRBJ1-3, with unresolved D. CDR3 length equals 15 residues. The V gene lost 0 bases and the J gene lost 4 bases, with 11 bases spanning the gap. CDR1 is SGHRS, CDR2 YFSETQ, per germline.

The sample holds a few counts of this clone. The CDR3 region is CASSVDGVSSDTQYF. In DNA, the CDR3 is TGTGCCAGCAGCGTAGACGGGGTGAGCTCAGATACGCAGTATTTT. The chain recombines TRBV9 with TRBJ2-3, with D perhaps TRBD2 (5 bases). The CDR3 loop spans 15 amino acids. Trimming stripped 0 bases from V and 4 bases from J, with 12 bases between. The germline V gene has CDR1 SGDLS and CDR2 YYNGEE.

The rearrangement joins TRBV5-1 to TRBJ2-1, with 9 positions matching TRBD2. Trimming at V came to 5 bases and at J to 1 base, leaving 4 bases not matched to a gene. The CDR3 spans 15 residues. Germline V CDR1 and CDR2: SGHRS, YFSETQ. CDR3 sequence (DNA): TGCGCCAGCAGACTAGCGGGTAATTCCTACAATGAGCAGTTCTTC. This gives the protein CASRLAGNSYNEQFF.

The CDR3 DNA follows: TGTGCCTGGAGTTTTGGACAGGGGGTTTCTGAAGCTTTCTTT. Protein: CAWSFGQGVSEAFF. This sequence joins TRBV30 and TRBJ1-1; 10 nucleotides line up with TRBD1. The CDR3 is 14 residues long. The J segment lost 6 bases and the V segment lost 2 bases, leaving 6 bases of the junction unmatched. Germline assignment: CDR1 GTSNPN and CDR2 SVGIG (reference sequence).

This rearrangement joins TRBV15 to TRBJ2-1; 9 nucleotides agree with TRBD2. V gave up 5 bases and J gave up 7 bases; unmatched junction bases: 9. Germline-derived CDR1 and CDR2 are LNHNV and YYDKDF (reference sequence). The length of the CDR3 is 15 residues. The CDR3 DNA sequence: TGTGCCACCAGCGCCCCCCGGCGGGAGGGGAATGAGCAGTTCTTC. It encodes CATSAPRREGNEQFF.

The genes are TRBV4-1 and TRBJ2-1, with 7 bases lining up with TRBD2. J gave up 5 bases and V 1 base, and 11 bases lay outside the gene matches. The CDR3 extends over 17 amino acids. CDR1 is MGHRA and CDR2 is YSYEKL in the germline V gene. In DNA form, the CDR3 reads TGCGCCAGCAGCCAAGTTATTGGTAGCGGGCGTAACAATGAGCAGTTCTTC. This translates into CASSQVIGSGRNNEQFF.